The rows below give T cell receptor beta chains drawn from one sample of a study of shared clonotypes between healthy human individuals. Libraries were prepared by immunoSEQ multiplex PCR; TCRdb keeps only in-frame clonotypes and omits some of them. The table includes about 2 million clones, about 94% detected once. The sequencing input was naive CD8+ T cells sorted from blood. These TCRs come from a young man in good health. Both conserved end residues are part of each CDR3.

TRBJ2-5,TRBV7-2,CASSSSGGAYAQETQYF
TRBJ2-7,TRBV27,CASTGGGSYEQYF
TRBJ2-7,TRBV6-5,CASSYSVGQTSYEQYF
TRBJ2-1,TRBV5-4,CASSTKWDEQFF
TRBJ2-7,TRBV2,CASSEGSLEQYF
TRBJ2-5,TRBV13,CASCGRSTQETQYF
TRBJ2-5,TRBV6-5,CASSPRDLGTQYF
TRBJ2-7,TRBV7-8,CASSAGPGDLYEQYF
TRBJ1-4,TRBV13,CASSLYGAGTTNEKLFF
TRBJ1-1,TRBV6-1,CASSELVMAGDAEAFF
TRBJ2-7,TRBV4-3,CASSQDREGSYEQYF
TRBJ2-5,TRBV5-1,CASSRASGMGETQYF
TRBJ2-7,TRBV19,CASSSSGLAEEQYF
TRBJ2-7,TRBV12-2,CASRFGPGQGAYEQYF
TRBJ2-2,TRBV2,CASSPGVGRGTNTGELFF
TRBJ2-7,TRBV30,CAWSVIGGAYEQYF
TRBJ2-7,TRBV19,CASSMGKSYEQYF
TRBJ2-7,TRBV29-1,CSVEGAPEEQYF
TRBJ2-7,TRBV7-2,CASSPRTGVEQYF
TRBJ1-1,TRBV27,CASSLMAGGREAFF
TRBJ2-5,TRBV2,CASSNTLAGQETQYF
TRBJ2-7,TRBV7-9,CASSLVAGAVEQYF
TRBJ1-5,TRBV19,CASTPTGNSNQPQHF
TRBJ2-2,TRBV7-9,CASSPGPIRTGELFF
TRBJ2-1,TRBV7-8,CASSPPYDSSNEQFF
TRBJ2-1,TRBV10-3,CAISESIPEGTSYNEQFF
TRBJ2-1,TRBV13,CASSSKLALKDEQFF
TRBJ2-2,TRBV4-1,CASSQTQLSNTGELFF
TRBJ2-7,TRBV5-8,CASSLGTESYEQYF
TRBJ2-3,TRBV9,CASTPLGEGSDTQYF
TRBJ1-4,TRBV6-6,CASSPWTGSNEKLFF
TRBJ2-1,TRBV5-1,CASSRTSGSWNEQFF
TRBJ1-3,TRBV4-1,CASSQVPSELGNTIYF
TRBJ1-1,TRBV7-2,CASSLYGGRTEAFF
TRBJ2-1,TRBV12-1,CASSFRPSGGISYNEQFF
TRBJ2-7,TRBV7-8,CASSLGRNSYEQYF
TRBJ2-1,TRBV18,CASSSTTVYNEQFF
TRBJ2-1,TRBV2,CASVGTGVTSGLNEQFF
TRBJ1-2,TRBV28,CASSLTGRSGYGYTF
TRBJ1-1,TRBV30,CAWKVVAGDTEAFF
TRBJ2-7,TRBV27,CASSAFPGSSYEQYF
TRBJ2-7,TRBV6-5,CASYGPYYEQYF
TRBJ2-7,TRBV5-1,CASSPLGQPSPFDEQYF
TRBJ2-3,TRBV2,CASSLTMGDTQYF
TRBJ1-6,TRBV4-1,CASSSGTESYNSPLHF
TRBJ2-7,TRBV5-5,CASSLGYAGSLYEQYF